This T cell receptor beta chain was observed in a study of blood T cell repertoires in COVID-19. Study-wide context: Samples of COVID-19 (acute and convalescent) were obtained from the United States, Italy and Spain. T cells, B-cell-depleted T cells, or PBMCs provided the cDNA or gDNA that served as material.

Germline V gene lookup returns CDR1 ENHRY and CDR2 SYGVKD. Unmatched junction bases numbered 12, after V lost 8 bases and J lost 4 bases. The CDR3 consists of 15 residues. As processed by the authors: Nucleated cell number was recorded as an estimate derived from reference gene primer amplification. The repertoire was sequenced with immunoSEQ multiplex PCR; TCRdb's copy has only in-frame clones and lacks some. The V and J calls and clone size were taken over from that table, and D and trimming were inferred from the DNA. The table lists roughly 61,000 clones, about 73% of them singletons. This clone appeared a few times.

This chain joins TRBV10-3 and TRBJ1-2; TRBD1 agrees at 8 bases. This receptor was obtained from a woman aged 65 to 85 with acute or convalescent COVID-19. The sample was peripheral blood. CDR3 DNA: TGTGCCATCGGGGACAGGACAGGGAGGTCCTATGGCTACACCTTC. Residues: CAIGDRTGRSYGYTF.